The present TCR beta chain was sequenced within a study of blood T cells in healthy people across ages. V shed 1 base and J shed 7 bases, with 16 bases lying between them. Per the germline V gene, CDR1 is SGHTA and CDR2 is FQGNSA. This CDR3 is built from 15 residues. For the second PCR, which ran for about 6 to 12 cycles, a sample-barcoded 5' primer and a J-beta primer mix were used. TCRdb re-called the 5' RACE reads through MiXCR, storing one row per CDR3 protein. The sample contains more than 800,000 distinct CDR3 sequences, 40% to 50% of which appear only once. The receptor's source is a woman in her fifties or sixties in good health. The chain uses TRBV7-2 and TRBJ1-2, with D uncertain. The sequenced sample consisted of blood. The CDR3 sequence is CASSLDRVARSGYTF. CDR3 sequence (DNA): TGTGCCAGCAGCTTAGACCGGGTTGCTCGGTCTGGCTACACCTTC. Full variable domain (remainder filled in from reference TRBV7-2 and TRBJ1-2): GAGVSQSPSNKVTEKGKDVELRCDPISGHTALYWYRQSLGQGLEFLIYFQGNSAPDKSGLPSDRFSAERTGGSVSTLTIQRTQQEDSAVYLCASSLDRVARSGYTFGSGTRLTVV.